The 21 T cell receptor beta chains below all came from one sample that was sequenced in a study of T cell changes during pregnancy in multiple sclerosis. TCRdb keeps only in-frame clones here, not all; method: immunoSEQ multiplex PCR. The data hold some 34,000 clones, with about 92% observed a single time. Sequenced here: CD4+ T cells from peripheral blood mononuclear cells, sampled in the third trimester of pregnancy. These receptors were obtained from a female donor in good health, enrolled as a control in a pregnancy study.

This rearrangement joins TRBV2 to TRBJ2-1, with D possibly being TRBD1 (5 bases). Trimming shortened V by 7 bases and J by 3 bases, and 16 bases separated the two germline ends. Germline V gene data show CDR1 as SNHLY and CDR2 as FYNNEI. The CDR3 sequence is 15 residues long. The DNA of the CDR3 is TGTGCCAGCATGGTCCAAGGCAGGGTCTACAATGAGCAGTTCTTC. Translation: CASMVQGRVYNEQFF.

The chain recombines TRBV7-3 with TRBJ2-2; 10 positions match TRBD2. CDR1 is SGHTA and CDR2 is FQGTGA in the germline V gene. V lost 1 base, J lost 4 bases, and 9 bases stayed unmatched. The CDR3 is 18 residues long. The CDR3 coding sequence is TGTGCCAGCAGCTTAAGGGGTTCTAGCGGGGGATCCACCGGGGAGCTGTTTTTT. Protein: CASSLRGSSGGSTGELFF.

V is TRBV7-2 and J is TRBJ1-2; tentative D call: TRBD1 (6 bases). V was trimmed by 5 bases and J by 0 bases, leaving 7 bases between them. Per germline, CDR1 SGHTA and CDR2 FQGNSA. The CDR3 runs 13 residues. Written as DNA, the CDR3 is TGTGCCAGCAGCCGACAGGCTAACTATGGCTACACCTTC. Its protein is CASSRQANYGYTF.

The rearrangement uses TRBV6-4 and TRBJ2-3; a weak D match, TRBD2 (6 bases). Trimming removed 3 bases from V and 2 bases from J, with 12 bases in between. The CDR3 consists of 15 residues. Germline V gene lookup returns CDR1 MRHNA and CDR2 SNTAGT. The DNA of the CDR3 is TGTGCCAGCAGTGATCACGGACTAAACACAGATACGCAGTATTTT. Translated, it gives CASSDHGLNTDTQYF.

V and J are TRBV6-6 and TRBJ2-7, with 7 bases fitting TRBD1. Germline CDR1 and CDR2: MNHNY and SVGAGI (reference sequence). The trim removed 6 bases at V and 3 bases at J, leaving 5 bases unmatched. CDR3 length: 13 amino acids. CDR3 coding DNA: TGTGCCAGCAGGACGGACAGGCTCTACGAGCAGTACTTC. The encoded protein is CASRTDRLYEQYF.

The chain joins TRBV7-2 to TRBJ2-7, with 8 bases matching TRBD1. There are 14 residues in the CDR3. From germline, CDR1 is SGHTA and CDR2 FQGNSA. V dropped 3 bases and J dropped 5; count of bases not matched to a gene: 6. CDR3 sequence: CASSFDRGTNEQYF. The CDR3 DNA follows: TGTGCCAGCAGCTTCGACAGGGGAACGAACGAGCAGTACTTC.

The rearrangement uses TRBV7-2 and TRBJ2-2; 10 bases fit TRBD1. The CDR3 has 15 amino acids. V was pared by 5 bases and J by 7 bases, with 7 bases of the junction left unmatched. Germline CDR1 is SGHTA and CDR2 is FQGNSA. The CDR3 DNA reads as TGTGCCAGCAGCCAGCGGACAGGGGGTATCGGGGAGCTGTTTTTT. This sequence encodes CASSQRTGGIGELFF.

The rearrangement links TRBV19 to TRBJ2-2, with TRBD2 as a possible D gene (6 bases). Germline V gene sequence: CDR1 LNHDA, CDR2 SQIVND (reference sequence). Trimming took 6 bases from V and 5 from J, leaving 10 bases between them. The CDR3 is made up of 13 amino acids. CDR3 loop: CASSGSGTGELFF. The CDR3 coding sequence is TGTGCCAGTAGCGGGAGCGGAACCGGGGAGCTGTTTTTT.

This chain uses TRBV4-2 with TRBJ1-2; 8 bases map to TRBD1. V dropped 0 bases and J dropped 2; count of bases not matched to a gene: 2. This CDR3 comprises 15 residues. Germline V gives CDR1 LGHNA, CDR2 YNFKEQ. For the CDR3, the DNA is TGTGCCAGCAGCCAAGAAGGGGACAGGAACTATGGCTACACCTTC. Its translation: CASSQEGDRNYGYTF.

V gene TRBV7-2 combines with J gene TRBJ2-2; perhaps TRBD2 as D (5 bases). The CDR3 consists of 13 residues. Germline-derived CDR1 and CDR2 are SGHTA and FQGNSA. The germline V and J ends were trimmed by 7 bases and 4 bases, with 10 bases remaining between them. The CDR3 coding sequence is TGTGCCAGCAATTTGGGGAGCACCGGGGAGCTGTTTTTT. This encodes CASNLGSTGELFF.

The chain uses TRBV5-1 and TRBJ1-1; D not resolved. The germline gives CDR1 SGHRS, CDR2 YFSETQ. This CDR3 comprises 13 residues. The germline V and J ends were trimmed by 7 bases and 4 bases, with 14 bases remaining between them. In nucleotides, the CDR3 is TGCGCCAGCCGGCCCCTAGGCGGCACTGAAGCTTTCTTT. It encodes CASRPLGGTEAFF.

The V call is TRBV5-6, the J call TRBJ2-1; TRBD1 aligns across 9 bases. Trimming took 4 bases from V and 8 from J; bases not matched to a gene: 10. From germline, CDR1 is SGHDT and CDR2 YYEEEE. CDR3 size: 15 residues. The CDR3 bases are TGTGCCAGCAGCCTCCGGGACAGGGTAAGCTATGAGCAGTTCTTC. Its protein is CASSLRDRVSYEQFF.

V gene TRBV5-4 combines with J gene TRBJ2-7; 10 positions match TRBD1. Unmatched junction bases numbered 3, after V lost 2 bases and J lost 4 bases. Germline V CDR1 and CDR2: SGHNT, YYREEE (reference sequence). There are 14 residues in the CDR3. The CDR3 protein is CASSLRQGAYEQYF. The CDR3 DNA follows: TGTGCCAGCAGCTTACGACAGGGGGCGTACGAGCAGTACTTC.

V and J are TRBV5-1 and TRBJ2-2; 8 bases fit TRBD1. This CDR3 has 16 amino acids. Germline CDR1 reads SGHRS; CDR2 reads YFSETQ. The V gene end was trimmed by 3 bases and the J gene end by 0 bases; junction bases not matched to a gene: 4. Here the CDR3 reads CASSSSGQANTGELFF. The CDR3 bases are TGCGCCAGCAGCTCATCGGGACAGGCGAACACCGGGGAGCTGTTTTTT.

The V call is TRBV7-8, the J call TRBJ1-1, with D unclear. The CDR3 has 13 residues. Germline V gene lookup returns CDR1 SGHVS and CDR2 FQNEAQ. V was trimmed by 0 bases and J by 7 bases, leaving 9 bases between them. The CDR3 is CASSLALPLEAFF. The CDR3 DNA sequence: TGTGCCAGCAGCTTAGCGCTCCCACTTGAAGCTTTCTTT.

This chain links TRBV7-2 with TRBJ1-1; no clear D gene. This CDR3 contains 13 residues. V lost 1 base and J 6 bases, leaving 9 bases between the germline ends. Germline V gene data show CDR1 as SGHTA and CDR2 as FQGNSA. In DNA, the CDR3 is TGTGCCAGCAGCTTAGGCAGGTATGCTGAAGCTTTCTTT. Translated, it gives CASSLGRYAEAFF.

The CDR3 spells CAWGTDTEAFF. The DNA of the CDR3 is TGTGCCTGGGGGACAGACACTGAAGCTTTCTTT. V usage is TRBV30 and J usage is TRBJ1-1; 7 bases are a match to TRBD1. In germline, CDR1 is GTSNPN, CDR2 SVGIG (reference sequence). Trimming removed 5 bases from V and 3 bases from J; junction bases left unmatched: 0. This CDR3 spans 11 amino acids.

This clone was found once. The chain uses TRBV2 and TRBJ1-6, with 11 bases identical to TRBD1. The junction had 11 bases not matched to a gene; V was cut back by 7 bases and J by 9 bases. Germline CDR1 reads SNHLY; CDR2 reads FYNNEI. The CDR3 covers 16 residues. The CDR3 DNA is TGTGCCAGCACTCCCCGAGGGACAGGGGGGGGTTCACCCCTCCACTTT. Protein: CASTPRGTGGGSPLHF.

This sequence joins TRBV6-5 and TRBJ2-3; TRBD2 might be the D (5 bases). Germline-derived CDR1 and CDR2 are MNHEY and SVGAGI. V was cut by 2 bases and J by 7 bases, with 10 bases left in between. The CDR3 covers 13 residues. The CDR3 DNA is TGTGCCAGCAGTTACCCCGGCGGGTATACGCAGTATTTT. The encoded protein is CASSYPGGYTQYF.

The chain employs TRBV5-1 and TRBJ1-6; 9 bases map to TRBD1. With V trimmed by 2 bases and J by 5 bases, 2 bases remained unmatched. Germline V CDR1 and CDR2: SGHRS, YFSETQ. This CDR3 contains 15 residues. CDR3 region: CASSFRTGDNSPLHF. The CDR3 DNA is TGCGCCAGCAGCTTCCGGACAGGGGATAATTCACCCCTCCACTTT.

Here the CDR3 DNA reads TGTGCCAGCAGCGCCTCGGGGATAAACACTGAAGCTTTCTTT. Protein product: CASSASGINTEAFF. The chain links TRBV9 to TRBJ1-1; D call uncertain. The V gene lost 3 bases and the J gene lost 2 bases, with 11 bases spanning the gap. Germline values: CDR1 SGDLS, CDR2 YYNGEE. The CDR3 totals 14 residues.